This T cell receptor beta chain was sequenced during a study of radiotherapy plus CTLA-4 blockade in lung cancer. About the research overall: In roughly 17% of patients, objective responses were seen; approximately 31% had disease control.

V was clipped by 4 bases and J by 9 bases; unmatched bases: 3. This CDR3 is 14 amino acids long. Germline-derived CDR1 and CDR2 are SGHAT and FQNNGV. Clones were sequenced by immunoSEQ multiplex PCR, and TCRdb holds only the in-frame ones, with some missing. The sample includes approximately 76,000 clones, over 70% of them seen just once. The starting material was peripheral blood, obtained from a patient treated with radiotherapy plus ipilimumab. This chain connects TRBV11-2 to TRBJ2-1; TRBD2 aligns across 13 bases. This sequence was found in a human donor with non-small cell lung cancer who had a partial response to radiotherapy plus ipilimumab. Some clones in this sample may be carry-over from other donors' samples. The CDR3 loop reads CASSWGTSGTEQFF. Here the CDR3 DNA reads TGTGCCAGCAGCTGGGGGACTAGCGGGACTGAGCAGTTCTTC.